These 4 T cell receptor beta chains came from one sample sequenced in a study of T cell responses to AZD1222 COVID-19 vaccine. Only in-frame clones appear in the TCRdb table, and some are missing; sequencing was by immunoSEQ multiplex PCR. The sample includes 150,000 or so clones, just over 85% of them seen just once. Specimen: peripheral blood, collected on day 0 of AZD1222 vaccination. The receptors come from an adult in good health.

The V and J genes are TRBV12-3 or TRBV12-4 and TRBJ1-2, with D possibly matching TRBD1 (5 bases). This CDR3 spans 13 amino acids. Trimming took 3 bases from V and 4 from J, leaving 9 bases between them. The CDR3 here is CASSLAGSYGYTF. CDR3 DNA sequence: TGTGCCAGCAGTTTGGCAGGGTCCTATGGCTACACCTTC.

The chain recombines TRBV2 with TRBJ2-7; no clear D. There are 14 residues in the CDR3. V was cut by 6 bases and J by 4 bases, with 16 bases left in between. Germline CDR1 is SNHLY and CDR2 is FYNNEI. In DNA form, the CDR3 reads TGTGCCAGCAGAGGTGACTCTAGGATGTACGAGCAGTACTTC. As protein: CASRGDSRMYEQYF. Variable domain in full (rest from reference TRBV2 and TRBJ2-7): EPEVTQTPSHQVTQMGQEVILRCVPISNHLYFYWYRQILGQKVEFLVSFYNNEISEKSEIFDDQFSVERPDGSNFTLKIRSTKLEDSAMYFCASRGDSRMYEQYFGPGTRLTVT.

V is TRBV10-3 and J is TRBJ1-5; D remains ambiguous. Trimming took off 0 bases at V and 8 bases at J, with 11 bases between the two ends. Germline V CDR1 and CDR2: ENHRY, SYGVKD. CDR3 length: 14 residues. CDR3 in amino acids: CAISESALYEPQHF. CDR3 sequence (DNA): TGTGCCATCAGTGAGTCGGCCCTATACGAGCCCCAGCATTTT.

The chain uses TRBV3-1 (or the pseudogene TRBV3-2) and TRBJ2-7; TRBD2 agrees at 8 bases. The germline V gene encodes CDR1 LGHDT and CDR2 YNNKEL (reference sequence). The CDR3 runs to 14 residues. Germline trimming cut 0 bases from V and 12 bases from J; bases unmatched to any gene: 10. The CDR3 coding sequence is TGTGCCAGCAGCCAAGAAGAGCGGGGGAGTCAGAGGTACTTC. It yields the protein CASSQEERGSQRYF.